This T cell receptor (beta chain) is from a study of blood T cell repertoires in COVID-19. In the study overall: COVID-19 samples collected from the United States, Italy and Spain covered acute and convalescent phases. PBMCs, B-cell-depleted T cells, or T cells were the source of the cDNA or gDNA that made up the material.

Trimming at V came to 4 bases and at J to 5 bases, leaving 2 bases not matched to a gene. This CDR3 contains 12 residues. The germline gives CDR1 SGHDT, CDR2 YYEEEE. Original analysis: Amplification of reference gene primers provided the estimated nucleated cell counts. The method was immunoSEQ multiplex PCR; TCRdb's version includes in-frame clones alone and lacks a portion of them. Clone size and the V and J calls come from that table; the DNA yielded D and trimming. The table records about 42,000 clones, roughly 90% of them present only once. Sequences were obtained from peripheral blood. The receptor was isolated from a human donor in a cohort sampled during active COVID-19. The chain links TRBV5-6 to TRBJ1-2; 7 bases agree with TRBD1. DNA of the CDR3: TGTGCCAGCAGCGCGGGACAGTATGGCTACACCTTC. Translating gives CASSAGQYGYTF.